Below are 8 T cell receptor beta chains sequenced from a single sample in a study of cytomegalovirus exposure and HLA in healthy donors. Amplification used 60 Vbeta primers and 13 Jbeta primers. Here immunoSEQ multiplex PCR was the method, and the copy in TCRdb shows in-frame clones only, minus some. Of 150,000 or so clones in the sample, about 75% are singletons; the top ten hold around 7.7%. The sample comprised PBMCs. Receptors were obtained from a woman aged 40 to 55 in good health and CMV-seropositive.

This clone has just a few counts. This chain uses TRBV7-9 with TRBJ1-1, with TRBD1 matching over 8 bases. CDR3 length equals 13 residues. Germline V gene lookup returns CDR1 SEHNR and CDR2 FQNEAQ (reference sequence). Trimming took 4 bases from V and 4 from J; bases not matched to a gene: 2. CDR3 DNA sequence: TGTGCCAGCAGCTGGACAGGGCCCACTGAAGCTTTCTTT. This codes for CASSWTGPTEAFF.

This clone has more than one count but fewer than ten. The chain has TRBV19 and TRBJ1-2; 10 bases agree with TRBD1. Germline CDR1 LNHDA, CDR2 SQIVND (reference sequence). Losses at the gene ends were 4 bases for V and 4 bases for J; bases not matched to a gene: 3. The CDR3 is made up of 14 amino acids. The CDR3 sequence is CASSKGQGFYGYTF. CDR3 DNA: TGTGCCAGTAGTAAGGGACAGGGGTTCTATGGCTACACCTTC.

The chain uses TRBV28 and TRBJ1-5; D unclear. The germline V gene has CDR1 MDHEN and CDR2 SYDVKM. The CDR3 length is 15 residues. Trimming took 3 bases from V and 3 from J, leaving 12 bases between them. The CDR3 region is CASSFFGGPNQPQHF. In DNA, the CDR3 is TGTGCCAGCAGTTTTTTTGGAGGGCCCAATCAGCCCCAGCATTTT.

This clone was observed a few times. V gene TRBV9 combines with J gene TRBJ2-1; D is unclear. Germline CDR1 reads SGDLS; CDR2 reads YYNGEE. The CDR3 sequence is 17 residues long. V gave up 0 bases and J gave up 0 bases, with 13 bases separating them. The CDR3 spells CASSVEKIKSSYNEQFF. The CDR3 DNA is TGTGCCAGCAGCGTAGAAAAGATTAAGAGCTCCTACAATGAGCAGTTCTTC.

The CDR3 region is CASKTSGTSGELFF. Here the CDR3 DNA reads TGTGCCAGCAAGACTAGCGGGACCTCCGGGGAGCTGTTTTTT. The rearrangement links TRBV6-1 to TRBJ2-2; 11 bases fit TRBD2. V shed 7 bases and J 6 bases; nucleotides not matched to a gene: 4. Per germline, CDR1 MNHNS and CDR2 SASEGT. CDR3 size: 14 residues.

V gene TRBV7-8 combines with J gene TRBJ2-1, with TRBD2 matching 10 bases. Unmatched junction bases numbered 11, after V lost 8 bases and J lost 10 bases. The CDR3 has 14 residues. Germline values: CDR1 SGHVS, CDR2 FQNEAQ. The CDR3 sequence is CASLRSGRQGEQFF. In nucleotides, the CDR3 is TGTGCCAGCTTACGTAGCGGGAGGCAGGGGGAGCAGTTCTTC.

The V gene is TRBV6-5, the J gene TRBJ2-5; 7 positions agree with TRBD1. Germline CDR1 is MNHEY and CDR2 is SVGAGI. There are 16 residues in the CDR3. V lost 0 bases and J lost 7; bases outside the gene matches: 11. Here the CDR3 reads CASSYSARQGLGTQYF. The CDR3 region has the DNA TGTGCCAGCAGTTACTCGGCTAGACAGGGTCTGGGGACCCAGTACTTC.

The chain joins TRBV20-1 to TRBJ2-7, with TRBD1 identical over 7 bases. This CDR3 contains 11 residues. J lost 5 bases, V lost 6 bases, and 4 bases had no gene match. Looked up from germline, CDR1 is DFQATT and CDR2 is SNEGSKA (reference sequence). The CDR3 DNA sequence: TGCAGTGCCTTAGACAGGGACGAGCAGTACTTC. Its translation: CSALDRDEQYF.